These 6 T cell receptor beta chains were all obtained from the same sample, sequenced in a study of blood T cell repertoires in COVID-19. The protocol was immunoSEQ multiplex PCR, while the TCRdb copy is restricted to in-frame clones and leaves out a portion. The sample has 350,000 to 550,000 clones, around 90% seen once. Input material: PBMCs or T cells enriched from blood (not recorded which). The receptors shown here come from a woman under 30 with acute COVID-19.

J is TRBJ1-5 and V is TRBV9, with D uncertain. CDR1 is SGDLS, CDR2 YYNGEE, per germline. There are 14 residues in the CDR3. The V and J ends lost 4 bases and 0 bases respectively, with 8 bases between them. The CDR3 sequence is CASSQDYSNQPQHF. In DNA form, the CDR3 reads TGTGCCAGCAGCCAGGATTATAGCAATCAGCCCCAGCATTTT.

This clone was found once. This chain uses TRBV11-2 with TRBJ2-6, with TRBD1 matching 7 bases. The CDR3 has 15 amino acids. The germline V gene has CDR1 SGHAT and CDR2 FQNNGV. Germline trimming cut 5 bases from V and 2 bases from J; bases unmatched to any gene: 3. The CDR3 coding sequence is TGTGCCAGCAGCCAGGGGGTAGCTGGGGCCAACGTCCTGACTTTC. Translation gives CASSQGVAGANVLTF. The full variable domain, in which reference TRBV11-2 and TRBJ2-6 provide the parts outside the CDR3, is EAGVAQSPRYKIIEKRQSVAFWCNPISGHATLYWYQQILGQGPKLLIQFQNNGVVDDSQLPKDRFSAERLKGVDSTLKIQPAKLEDSAVYLCASSQGVAGANVLTFGAGSRLTVL.

The V gene is TRBV27, the J gene TRBJ1-5; D perhaps matches TRBD1 (5 bases). With 0 bases removed from V and 7 bases from J, the gap between germline ends came to 7 bases. Germline lookup yields CDR1 MNHEY and CDR2 SMNVEV (reference sequence). The CDR3 length is 13 residues. CDR3 residues: CASSLSKGQPQHF. The CDR3, as DNA: TGTGCCAGCAGTTTATCAAAGGGGCAGCCCCAGCATTTT.

This clone was detected once. The chain uses TRBV5-1 and TRBJ1-1; D is perhaps TRBD1 (6 bases). Germline lookup yields CDR1 SGHRS and CDR2 YFSETQ. The CDR3 loop spans 13 amino acids. Trimming took 1 base from V and 7 from J, leaving 11 bases between them. DNA for the CDR3: TGCGCCAGCAGCTTGCTAGGGGGAATTGAAGCTTTCTTT. This translates into CASSLLGGIEAFF.

The rearrangement links TRBV9 to TRBJ2-1, with 9 bases identical to TRBD2. In germline, CDR1 is SGDLS, CDR2 YYNGEE. CDR3 length: 14 amino acids. Trimming removed 4 bases from V and 9 bases from J; junction bases left unmatched: 8. The CDR3 sequence is CASSPGTSMGEQFF. The CDR3 DNA reads TGTGCCAGCAGCCCCGGGACTAGCATGGGTGAGCAGTTCTTC.

This clone showed up just a few times. The CDR3 DNA is TGTGCCAGCAGCGTAGAAGGTAGCGGGAGCGACGAGCAGTACTTC. Residues: CASSVEGSGSDEQYF. The chain is built from TRBV9 and TRBJ2-7; 9 bases are a match to TRBD2. With V trimmed by 0 bases and J by 5 bases, 6 bases remained unmatched. CDR3 length: 15 amino acids. Germline V lookup: CDR1 SGDLS, CDR2 YYNGEE.